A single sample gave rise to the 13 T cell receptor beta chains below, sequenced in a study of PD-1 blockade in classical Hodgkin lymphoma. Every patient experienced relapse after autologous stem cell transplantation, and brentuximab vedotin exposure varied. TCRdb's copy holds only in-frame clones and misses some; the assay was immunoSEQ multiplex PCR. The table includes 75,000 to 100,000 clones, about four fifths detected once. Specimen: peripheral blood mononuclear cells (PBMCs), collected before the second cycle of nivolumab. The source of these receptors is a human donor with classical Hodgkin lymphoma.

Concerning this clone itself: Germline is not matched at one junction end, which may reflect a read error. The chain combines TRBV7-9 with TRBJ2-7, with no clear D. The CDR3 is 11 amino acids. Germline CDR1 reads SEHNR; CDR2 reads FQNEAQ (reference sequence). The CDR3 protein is CASSPGFEQHF. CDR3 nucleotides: TGTGCCAGCAGCCCCGGTTTCGAGCAGCACTTC.

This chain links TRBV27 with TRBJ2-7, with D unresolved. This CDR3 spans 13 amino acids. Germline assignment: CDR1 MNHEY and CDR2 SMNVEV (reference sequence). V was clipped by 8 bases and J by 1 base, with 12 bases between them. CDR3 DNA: TGTGCCAGCGCCTATACCGGGTCCTACGAGCAGTACTTC. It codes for CASAYTGSYEQYF.

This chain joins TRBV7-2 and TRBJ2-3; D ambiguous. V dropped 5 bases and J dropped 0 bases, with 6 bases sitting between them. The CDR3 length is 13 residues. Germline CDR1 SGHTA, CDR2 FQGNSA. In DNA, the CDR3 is TGTGCCAGCAGCCCGCCTAGCACAGATACGCAGTATTTT. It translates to CASSPPSTDTQYF.

The CDR3 DNA reads TGTGCCAGCAGCTTTGGGTCGCCGGAAGCAACCTACGAGCAGTACTTC. It codes for CASSFGSPEATYEQYF. The rearrangement links TRBV7-3 to TRBJ2-7, with D uncertain. Per germline, CDR1 SGHTA and CDR2 FQGTGA. Between the trimmed V and J ends, which lost 3 bases and 2 bases, there was a span of 17 bases. The CDR3 covers 16 residues.

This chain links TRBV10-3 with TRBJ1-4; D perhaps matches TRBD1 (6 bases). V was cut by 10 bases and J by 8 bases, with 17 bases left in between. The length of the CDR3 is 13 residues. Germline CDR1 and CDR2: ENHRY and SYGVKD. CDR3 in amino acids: CATMGAGSEKLFF. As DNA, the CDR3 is TGTGCCACCATGGGGGCGGGGTCGGAAAAACTGTTTTTT.

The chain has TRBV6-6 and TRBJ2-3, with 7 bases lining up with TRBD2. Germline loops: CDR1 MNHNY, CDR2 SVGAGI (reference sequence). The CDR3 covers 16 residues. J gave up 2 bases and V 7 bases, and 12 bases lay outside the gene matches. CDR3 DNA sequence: TGTGCCAGCACTACCCGGGGGGAGACCTACACAGATACGCAGTATTTT. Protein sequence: CASTTRGETYTDTQYF.

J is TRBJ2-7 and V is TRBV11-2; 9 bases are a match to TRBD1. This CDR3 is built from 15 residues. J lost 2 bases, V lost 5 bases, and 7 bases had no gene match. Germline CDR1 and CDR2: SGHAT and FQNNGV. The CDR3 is CASSPVGQGAYEQYF. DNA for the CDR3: TGTGCCAGCAGCCCTGTGGGACAGGGCGCCTACGAGCAGTACTTC.

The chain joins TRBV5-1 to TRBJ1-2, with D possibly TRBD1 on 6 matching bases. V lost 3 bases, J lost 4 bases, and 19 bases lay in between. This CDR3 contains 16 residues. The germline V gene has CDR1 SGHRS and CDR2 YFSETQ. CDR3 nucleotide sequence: TGCGCCAGCAGCTCTCTCCCATCTGAGGGGGGCTATGGCTACACCTTC. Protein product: CASSSLPSEGGYGYTF.

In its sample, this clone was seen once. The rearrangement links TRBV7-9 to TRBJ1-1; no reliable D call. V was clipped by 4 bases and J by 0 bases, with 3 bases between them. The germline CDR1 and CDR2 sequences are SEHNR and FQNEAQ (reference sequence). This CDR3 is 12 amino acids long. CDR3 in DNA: TGTGCCAGCAGCTCTATGAACACTGAAGCTTTCTTT. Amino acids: CASSSMNTEAFF.

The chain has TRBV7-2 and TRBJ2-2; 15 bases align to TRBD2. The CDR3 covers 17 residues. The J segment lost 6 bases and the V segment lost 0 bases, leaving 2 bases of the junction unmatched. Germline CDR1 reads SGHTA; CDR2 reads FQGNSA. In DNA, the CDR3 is TGTGCCAGCAGCTTAGCGAGGACTAGCGGGAGGGCCGGGGAGCTGTTTTTT. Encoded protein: CASSLARTSGRAGELFF. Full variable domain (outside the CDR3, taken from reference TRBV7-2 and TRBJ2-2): GAGVSQSPSNKVTEKGKDVELRCDPISGHTALYWYRQSLGQGLEFLIYFQGNSAPDKSGLPSDRFSAERTGGSVSTLTIQRTQQEDSAVYLCASSLARTSGRAGELFFGEGSRLTVL.

The CDR3 here is CASSHSDPWDEQYF. The CDR3 DNA follows: TGTGCCAGCTCCCACTCTGACCCTTGGGACGAGCAGTACTTC. The genes are TRBV7-9 and TRBJ2-7; D remains unclear. Germline-derived CDR1 and CDR2 are SEHNR and FQNEAQ (reference sequence). CDR3 length: 14 amino acids. The ends were cut back, 8 bases at V and 5 bases at J, with 19 bases in the middle.

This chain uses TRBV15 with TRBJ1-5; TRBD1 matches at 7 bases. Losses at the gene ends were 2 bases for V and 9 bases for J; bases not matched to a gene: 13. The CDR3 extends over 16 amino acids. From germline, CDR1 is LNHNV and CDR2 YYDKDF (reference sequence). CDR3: CATSRNRGLLKGPQHF. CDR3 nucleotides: TGTGCCACCAGCAGAAACAGGGGTTTACTCAAGGGGCCCCAGCATTTT.

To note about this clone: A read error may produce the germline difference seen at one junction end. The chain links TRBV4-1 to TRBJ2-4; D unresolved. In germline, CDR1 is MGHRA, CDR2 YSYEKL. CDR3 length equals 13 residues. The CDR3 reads CASSLTTQLNLAF. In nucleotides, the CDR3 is TGCGCCAGCAGCCTCACGACCCAACTAAACCTCGCATTC.